Below are 13 T cell receptor beta chains sequenced from a single sample in a study of T cells in Graves' hyperthyroidism and ophthalmopathy. Researchers took RNA transcripts and amplified the TCR beta CDR3 regions from them. Carried out on the TCR CDR3, a first-round RT-PCR used the HTBI primer set. TCRdb recomputed calls from the multiplex PCR reads with MiXCR, one row per CDR3 protein. The sample lists roughly 360,000 distinct CDR3 sequences; roughly 14% were seen once. Sequencing used blood. The receptor source for this set is a man in his thirties or forties with Graves' hyperthyroidism that later progressed to Graves' ophthalmopathy.

Remarks on this clonotype: A much more abundant neighbour one base away suggests this may be a read error. The V gene is TRBV20-1, the J gene TRBJ2-7; 10 bases line up with TRBD2. This CDR3 contains 14 residues. Germline-derived CDR1 and CDR2 are DFQATT and SNEGSKA (reference sequence). DNA for the CDR3: TGCGGTGCTAGAAAAGCGGGGGGGCGTGAAGAGCAGTACTTC. It encodes CGARKAGGREEQYF.

This clonotype was detected a few times. The chain couples TRBV6-5 to TRBJ2-2; 10 positions match TRBD2. The germline V gene encodes CDR1 MNHEY and CDR2 SVGAGI. CDR3 size: 20 residues. The V segment lost 2 bases and the J segment 5 bases; nucleotides outside the gene matches: 17. DNA for the CDR3: TGTGCCAGCAGTTACCACCCCCCAGCGGGGGGGATACCTTTGACCGGGGAGCTGTTTTTT. Translating gives CASSYHPPAGGIPLTGELFF.

This chain connects TRBV19 to TRBJ1-5; maybe TRBD1 (6 bases). Trimming stripped 4 bases from V and 0 bases from J, with 16 bases between. CDR3 size: 17 residues. Germline lookup yields CDR1 LNHDA and CDR2 SQIVND (reference sequence). CDR3 bases: TGTGCCAGTAGTACCCCGCTAGGGGGACATAGCAATCAGCCCCAGCATTTT. Protein: CASSTPLGGHSNQPQHF.

The chain has TRBV13 and TRBJ1-2; 12 nucleotides align to TRBD1. This CDR3 region has 15 residues. Trimming took 5 bases from V and 5 from J; bases not matched to a gene: 6. CDR1 PRHDT and CDR2 FYEKMQ come from the germline V gene (reference sequence). The CDR3 nucleotides read TGTGCCAGCAGCACGGGACAGGGGGCATGGTATGGCTACACCTTC. This codes for CASSTGQGAWYGYTF.

This clonotype was seen more than once but under ten times. This chain links TRBV27 with TRBJ1-1; TRBD1 matches 8 bases. In germline, CDR1 is MNHEY, CDR2 SMNVEV (reference sequence). Germline trimming cut 6 bases from V and 5 bases from J; bases unmatched to any gene: 2. The CDR3 extends over 12 amino acids. CDR3 in DNA: TGTGCCAGCAGAGACAGGGGAACTGAAGCTTTCTTT. Protein product: CASRDRGTEAFF.

In DNA, the CDR3 is TGCGCCAGCAGTGACACACGGGGCTTGAACACTGAAGCTTTCTTT. Translation: CASSDTRGLNTEAFF. The rearrangement uses TRBV10-1 and TRBJ1-1; weak D call: TRBD1 (5 bases). Germline assignment: CDR1 WNHNN and CDR2 SYGVQD (reference sequence). Trimming removed 3 bases from V and 0 bases from J, with 11 bases in between. This CDR3 has 15 residues.

In this sample, this clonotype turned up many times. The chain employs TRBV12-3 or TRBV12-4 and TRBJ2-7; 9 nucleotides agree with TRBD1. Trimming at V came to 5 bases and at J to 6 bases, leaving 5 bases not matched to a gene. The CDR3 covers 13 residues. The CDR3 loop is CASSQTGGGEQYF. CDR3 nucleotide sequence: TGTGCCAGCAGTCAAACAGGGGGCGGCGAGCAGTACTTC.

The sample holds many counts of this clonotype. CDR3 bases: TGCAGTGCTATGACTTCTTATAGCAATCAGCCCCAGCATTTT. Protein product: CSAMTSYSNQPQHF. The J gene is TRBJ1-5, the V gene TRBV20-1; D unresolved. In germline, CDR1 is DFQATT, CDR2 SNEGSKA (reference sequence). Between the trimmed V and J ends, which lost 4 bases and 0 bases, there was a span of 10 bases. The CDR3 totals 14 residues.

This clonotype has a count of ten or more. The chain joins TRBV11-2 to TRBJ2-3; the D gene is possibly TRBD2 (5 bases). Trimming took 3 bases from V and 6 from J, leaving 13 bases between them. This CDR3 contains 14 residues. Germline V gene lookup returns CDR1 SGHAT and CDR2 FQNNGV. The CDR3 DNA is TGTGCCAGCAGCTTTACTAGAATTGCGGATACGCAGTATTTT. Translating it yields CASSFTRIADTQYF.

As regards this clonotype: A read error is possible here, since a much larger clone lies one base away. The chain combines TRBV7-9 with TRBJ1-1; D is unresolved. The V end was cut by 1 base, the J end by 1 base, with 10 bases between. The CDR3 spans 15 residues. Germline V gives CDR1 SEHNR, CDR2 FQNEAQ (reference sequence). The CDR3 here is CASSLERQRNTEAFF. The DNA of the CDR3 is TGTGCCAGCAGCTTAGAAAGGCAGCGGAACACTGAAGCTTTCTTT.

This clonotype came up many times. The gene calls are TRBV20-1 and TRBJ2-5; D gene uncertain. The CDR3 has 12 amino acids. Trimming stripped 5 bases from V and 3 bases from J, with 10 bases between. Germline V gives CDR1 DFQATT, CDR2 SNEGSKA (reference sequence). The CDR3 DNA sequence: TGCAGTGCTGCGCCTGAGGAAGAGACCCAGTACTTC. It translates to CSAAPEEETQYF.

This clonotype occurred many times. The chain carries TRBV4-1 and TRBJ2-1; D not resolved. V lost 3 bases and J lost 0, with 9 bases in between. Per germline, CDR1 MGHRA and CDR2 YSYEKL. CDR3 length: 15 amino acids. CDR3 loop: CASSQDPSSYNEQFF. For the CDR3, the DNA is TGCGCCAGCAGCCAGGACCCTAGCTCCTACAATGAGCAGTTCTTC.

This clonotype was recorded many times. The chain uses TRBV20-1 and TRBJ2-7, with 8 bases aligning to TRBD2. The germline V gene encodes CDR1 DFQATT and CDR2 SNEGSKA (reference sequence). V lost 5 bases to trimming and J lost 7 bases; unmatched junction nucleotides: 16. There are 15 residues in the CDR3. For the CDR3, the DNA is TGCAGTGCTCCGCGGTCTAGCGGGTCGGTTCGGGAGCAGTACTTC. Translating it yields CSAPRSSGSVREQYF.